These T cell receptor beta chains were read from a single sample in a study of T cell responses to AZD1222 COVID-19 vaccine. The assay was immunoSEQ multiplex PCR, and TCRdb's table has in-frame clones only and misses some. There are 150,000 to 200,000 clones in the sample; 88% occur only once, and approximately 10% lies in the top ten. Sequenced here: peripheral blood, sampled 28 days after the second AZD1222 dose. These receptor sequences come from an adult who received the AZD1222 COVID-19 vaccine. CDR3s include the opening cysteine and the closing phenylalanine or tryptophan. D genes are given only for firm matches. Clone size is not always given. Where it is, it says once, few, many or a class for expanded clones.

size: once; J: TRBJ1-3; V: TRBV19; D: .; DNA: TGTGCCAGTACCGTACCCCACAGGGTGTCAAGTGGAAACACCATATATTTT; CDR3: CASTVPHRVSSGNTIYF
size: .; J: TRBJ1-5; V: TRBV4-1; D: .; DNA: TGCGCCAGCAGCCAAGGGGCCCTTAGCAATCAGCCCCAGCATTTT; CDR3: CASSQGALSNQPQHF
size: .; J: TRBJ2-7; V: TRBV18; D: TRBD1; DNA: TGTGCCAGCTCACCCTTGGACAGGGCCTACGAGCAGTACTTC; CDR3: CASSPLDRAYEQYF
size: .; J: TRBJ2-1; V: TRBV4-2; D: .; DNA: TGTGCCAGCAGCCAAGATCTAGGGCTAGGAACTGAGCAGTTCTTC; CDR3: CASSQDLGLGTEQFF
size: .; J: TRBJ2-7; V: TRBV6-6; D: .; DNA: TGTGCCAGCAGTCACCGGGATCCCTACGAGCAGTACTTC; CDR3: CASSHRDPYEQYF
size: .; J: TRBJ2-7; V: TRBV7-3; D: TRBD1; DNA: TGTGCCAGCAGCCCGGGACAGGGGGCCGCGGAGCAGTACTTC; CDR3: CASSPGQGAAEQYF
size: .; J: TRBJ2-3; V: TRBV6-2/TRBV6-3; D: TRBD1; DNA: TGTGCCAGCAGTTGGACAGGGTCGAATACAGATACGCAGTATTTT; CDR3: CASSWTGSNTDTQYF
size: .; J: TRBJ1-2; V: TRBV6-5; D: .; DNA: TGTGCCAGCAGTTTCCTGGGAGGGGAGTATGGCTACACCTTC; CDR3: CASSFLGGEYGYTF
size: few; J: TRBJ1-1; V: TRBV5-3; D: .; DNA: TGTGCCAGAAGCTTCCCTATTACACTGAACACTGAAGCTTTCTTT; CDR3: CARSFPITLNTEAFF
size: .; J: TRBJ2-7; V: TRBV5-8; D: .; DNA: TGTGCCAGCAGCCAAGGCTCCCAAAGGGAGCAGTACTTC; CDR3: CASSQGSQREQYF
size: .; J: TRBJ2-2; V: TRBV19; D: .; DNA: TGTGCCAGTCGGACAAAGGACACCGGGGAGCTGTTTTTT; CDR3: CASRTKDTGELFF
size: .; J: TRBJ2-5; V: TRBV11-2; D: .; DNA: TGTGCCAGCAGCCCGAGACCCCCAGGGGGGTTTGTCCAAGAGACCCAGTACTTC; CDR3: CASSPRPPGGFVQETQYF
size: .; J: TRBJ2-2; V: TRBV14; D: .; DNA: TGTGCCAGCAGCCAAGTAAGGGCCACCGGGGAGCTGTTTTTT; CDR3: CASSQVRATGELFF
size: .; J: TRBJ1-3; V: TRBV6-5; D: TRBD1; DNA: TGTGCCAGCCAGGGGGGGCCCACTGGAAACACCATATATTTT; CDR3: CASQGGPTGNTIYF
size: .; J: TRBJ1-6; V: TRBV2; D: .; DNA: TGTGCCAGCAGCCGAGCTTGGGGGAATAATTCACCCCTCCACTTT; CDR3: CASSRAWGNNSPLHF
size: .; J: TRBJ2-7; V: TRBV2; D: .; DNA: TGTGCCAGCAGTTACAATCAGGGAGGCGAGCAGTACTTC; CDR3: CASSYNQGGEQYF
size: .; J: TRBJ1-2; V: TRBV18; D: TRBD1; DNA: TGTGCCAGCTCCCCAGGGGGGGACGGCTACACCTTC; CDR3: CASSPGGDGYTF
size: .; J: TRBJ2-3; V: TRBV21-1; D: .; DNA: TGTGCCAGCAGCAAAACTCTTTCGGAACAGAAGAGCACAGATACGCAGTATTTT; CDR3: CASSKTLSEQKSTDTQYF
size: .; J: TRBJ2-3; V: TRBV5-1; D: .; DNA: TGCGCCAGCAGCCGAACCGGTTGGGCAGATACGCAGTATTTT; CDR3: CASSRTGWADTQYF
size: .; J: TRBJ2-4; V: TRBV30; D: .; DNA: TGTGCCTGGAGCGCGTTTCGGGACGAAGAGAACATTCAGTACTTC; CDR3: CAWSAFRDEENIQYF
size: .; J: TRBJ1-5; V: TRBV6-5; D: .; DNA: TGTGCCAGCAGTTATCAGTATAGGGAAAATCAGCCCCAGCATTTT; CDR3: CASSYQYRENQPQHF
size: .; J: TRBJ1-1; V: TRBV30; D: .; DNA: TGTGCCTGGAGTGTAAGAAGGGGCACTGAAGCTTTCTTT; CDR3: CAWSVRRGTEAFF
size: .; J: TRBJ1-3; V: TRBV5-1; D: .; DNA: TGCGCCAGCAGCTTGGGGACGCGAGGAAACACCATATATTTT; CDR3: CASSLGTRGNTIYF
size: .; J: TRBJ1-2; V: TRBV7-2; D: TRBD1; DNA: TGTGCCAGCAGCCCCCGGACAGGGGACTATGGCTACACCTTC; CDR3: CASSPRTGDYGYTF
size: .; J: TRBJ1-4; V: TRBV30; D: .; DNA: TGTGCCTGGAGTGGTACTCTCCACCTTGAACTGTTTTTT; CDR3: CAWSGTLHLELFF
size: .; J: TRBJ2-7; V: TRBV18; D: .; DNA: TGTGCCAGCTCACCTTCAGTCTCCTACGAGCAGTACTTC; CDR3: CASSPSVSYEQYF
size: .; J: TRBJ1-5; V: TRBV6-2/TRBV6-3; D: .; DNA: TGTGCCAGCAGTTACTCGGGGCGACCCCCTTACAATCAGCCCCAGCATTTT; CDR3: CASSYSGRPPYNQPQHF
size: .; J: TRBJ1-6; V: TRBV11-1; D: TRBD1; DNA: TGTGCCAGCAGCTCCCGGACAGGGAGGGAATCACCCCTCCACTTT; CDR3: CASSSRTGRESPLHF
size: .; J: TRBJ2-3; V: TRBV5-1; D: TRBD2; DNA: TGCGCCAGCAGCTTGGGACTAGCGGGGGACTATACGCAGTATTTT; CDR3: CASSLGLAGDYTQYF
size: once; J: TRBJ2-1; V: TRBV19; D: TRBD1; DNA: TGTGCCAGTAGTGGCGCTCTTGTATGGACAGGGACGAATGAGCAGTTCTTC; CDR3: CASSGALVWTGTNEQFF
size: .; J: TRBJ1-1; V: TRBV7-2; D: .; DNA: TGTGCCAGCAGCTTAGCCGTGACAGGAGAAGCTTTCTTT; CDR3: CASSLAVTGEAFF
size: .; J: TRBJ1-4; V: TRBV9; D: TRBD1; DNA: TGTGCCAGCAGCGTAGATACAGGGGCTGAAAAACTGTTTTTT; CDR3: CASSVDTGAEKLFF
size: .; J: TRBJ2-5; V: TRBV7-2; D: .; DNA: TGTGCCAGCAGCTCCCGGGTATGGGAGACCCAGTACTTC; CDR3: CASSSRVWETQYF
size: .; J: TRBJ2-5; V: TRBV10-3; D: .; DNA: TGTGCCATCAGTGCAAACGGGGAACAGGAGACCCAGTACTTC; CDR3: CAISANGEQETQYF
size: .; J: TRBJ1-1; V: TRBV3-1/TRBV3-2; D: TRBD1; DNA: TGTGCCAGCAGCCAAGAAAGGGGGTGGGACAGGAACACTGAAGCTTTCTTT; CDR3: CASSQERGWDRNTEAFF
size: .; J: TRBJ1-5; V: TRBV19; D: .; DNA: TGTGCCAGTAGTGAGTGGGACGGTAGCAATCAGCCCCAGCATTTT; CDR3: CASSEWDGSNQPQHF
size: once; J: TRBJ2-5; V: TRBV19; D: TRBD1; DNA: TGTGCCAGTAGTCCGGCCACCCAGGGGGAAATGACCCAGTACTTC; CDR3: CASSPATQGEMTQYF
size: .; J: TRBJ1-1; V: TRBV5-4; D: TRBD1; DNA: TGTGCCAGCAGCTTGGGCAGGGGGTCGAACACTGAAGCTTTCTTT; CDR3: CASSLGRGSNTEAFF
size: .; J: TRBJ1-6; V: TRBV7-2; D: TRBD1; DNA: TGTGCCAGCACCCCGGGACAGCTTAATAATTCACCCCTCCACTTT; CDR3: CASTPGQLNNSPLHF
size: .; J: TRBJ2-7; V: TRBV18; D: TRBD2; DNA: TGTGCCAGCTCACCACTTGGCGGGGGGGCCTACGAGCAGTACTTC; CDR3: CASSPLGGGAYEQYF
size: .; J: TRBJ2-2; V: TRBV2; D: .; DNA: TGTGCCACGACTCAGGACAGTAACACCGGGGAGCTGTTTTTT; CDR3: CATTQDSNTGELFF
size: once; J: TRBJ1-2; V: TRBV5-8; D: TRBD1; DNA: TGTGCCAGCAGCCACGGACAGGGGTATGGCTACACCTTC; CDR3: CASSHGQGYGYTF
size: once; J: TRBJ1-4; V: TRBV9; D: TRBD1; DNA: TGTGCCAGCAGCGTAGACCCCACAGGGGGACTTAATGAAAAACTGTTTTTT; CDR3: CASSVDPTGGLNEKLFF
size: .; J: TRBJ1-5; V: TRBV30; D: .; DNA: TGTGCCTGGAGTGTACAAGGGGGGGGCAATCAGCCCCAGCATTTT; CDR3: CAWSVQGGGNQPQHF
size: .; J: TRBJ1-1; V: TRBV14; D: .; DNA: TGTGCCAGCAGCCAAGATTGGCAAAGTGAAGCTTTCTTT; CDR3: CASSQDWQSEAFF
size: .; J: TRBJ1-6; V: TRBV24-1; D: .; DNA: TGTGCCACCAGTGACCAAAACAGGGATCGTTATAATTCACCCCTCCACTTT; CDR3: CATSDQNRDRYNSPLHF
size: .; J: TRBJ1-1; V: TRBV5-1; D: .; DNA: TGCGCCAGCAGCCCCTATTTGAACACTGAAGCTTTCTTT; CDR3: CASSPYLNTEAFF
size: .; J: TRBJ2-2; V: TRBV5-1; D: TRBD1; DNA: TGCGCCAGCAGCTTAGGACAGGGGGCGCTGGCCGGGGAGCTGTTTTTT; CDR3: CASSLGQGALAGELFF
size: .; J: TRBJ1-2; V: TRBV3-1/TRBV3-2; D: .; DNA: TGTGCCAGCAGCTACCGGGACCTACCCCAATGCTTC; CDR3: CASSYRDLPQCF
size: .; J: TRBJ2-7; V: TRBV7-9; D: TRBD1; DNA: TGTGCCAGCAGTCAACAGGGGACCTACGAGCAGTACTTC; CDR3: CASSQQGTYEQYF
size: .; J: TRBJ2-3; V: TRBV11-2; D: TRBD2; DNA: TGTGCCAGCACCCTCTCTAGCGGCCGCACAGATACGCAGTATTTT; CDR3: CASTLSSGRTDTQYF
size: .; J: TRBJ2-3; V: TRBV5-1; D: TRBD2; DNA: TGCGCCAGCAGCGGTCAGCTAGCGGGGGGAACAGATACGCAGTATTTT; CDR3: CASSGQLAGGTDTQYF
size: once; J: TRBJ2-1; V: TRBV11-3; D: TRBD2; DNA: TGTGCCAGCAGCTTAGAGCTAGCGGGGGTTTACAATGAGCAGTTCTTC; CDR3: CASSLELAGVYNEQFF
size: .; J: TRBJ1-4; V: TRBV6-5; D: TRBD1; DNA: TGTGCCAGCAGTTACCCCCTGGACAGGACTAATGAAAAACTGTTTTTT; CDR3: CASSYPLDRTNEKLFF
size: once; J: TRBJ1-2; V: TRBV28; D: TRBD1; DNA: TGTGCCAGCAGACCACCAGGGGGCGCGAGGGGCTACACCTTC; CDR3: CASRPPGGARGYTF